The rows below give T cell receptor beta chains drawn from one sample of a study of T cells in Graves' hyperthyroidism and ophthalmopathy. TCRdb called the multiplex PCR reads again in MiXCR, with one record for every CDR3 protein. The top ten clones hold approximately 33% of a sample with about 320,000 distinct CDR3 sequences, 16% of them seen once. Sample: blood. These receptors came from a man under 40 with Graves' hyperthyroidism. Each CDR3 is given with its conserved first and last residue. A D gene is named only where the DNA matches it firmly. The size of a clone is reported for some rows only, either as once, few or many, or as a class for expanded clones.

j_gene,v_gene,abundance,d_gene,CDR3nt,CDR3aa
TRBJ1-1,TRBV2,many,.,TGTGCCAGCAGACGGTTTATGAACACTGAAGCTTTCTTT,CASRRFMNTEAFF
TRBJ2-5,TRBV9,few,.,TGTGCCAGCAGCATCCAACAGGGTTGGGGAGAGACCCAGTACTTC,CASSIQQGWGETQYF
TRBJ1-1,TRBV18,few,TRBD1,TGTGCCAGCTCACCTCCCGGGACAGGAGTGAACACTGAAGCTTTCTTT,CASSPPGTGVNTEAFF
TRBJ2-2,TRBV7-2,.,TRBD2,TGTGCCAGCAGCTCCTGGACTAGCGGGAAGGACACCGGGGAGCTGTTTTTT,CASSSWTSGKDTGELFF
TRBJ2-3,TRBV7-9,many,.,TGTGCCAGCAGCTTATCTGGTCTAGCCGTCACAGATACGCAGTATTTT,CASSLSGLAVTDTQYF
TRBJ2-7,TRBV4-1,.,.,TGCGCCAGCAGCTCGATCCCCGGCGGGACCCACGAGCAGTACTTC,CASSSIPGGTHEQYF
TRBJ2-3,TRBV6-1,many,TRBD2,TGTGCCAGCAGTACGGGACTAGCGGCGTTTCGCTTCACAGATACGCAGTATTTT,CASSTGLAAFRFTDTQYF
TRBJ1-2,TRBV2,.,.,TGTGCCAGCAGTGAATTGGGCGTGGTCCCGGACCGCTATGGCTACACCTTC,CASSELGVVPDRYGYTF
TRBJ2-1,TRBV18,many,.,TGTGCCAGCAGTCCTAGCTCCTACAATGAGCAGTTCTTC,CASSPSSYNEQFF
TRBJ2-3,TRBV30,few,TRBD2,TGTGCCTGGACCAACCCCCCTAGCGGGAGGGCCGATACGCAGTATTTT,CAWTNPPSGRADTQYF
TRBJ2-5,TRBV20-1,many,.,TGCAGTGCTATGAGAGCCACAGAGACCCAGTACTTC,CSAMRATETQYF
TRBJ2-2,TRBV3-1,many,TRBD2,TGTGCCAGCAGCCAGCCATCATTGGTAGCGGGGGGCCCCGGGGAGCTGTTTTTT,CASSQPSLVAGGPGELFF
TRBJ2-7,TRBV7-9,.,TRBD1,TGTGCCAGCAGCTTAAGGGGGCTGCGGGCCCCGGACATATACGAGCAGTACTTC,CASSLRGLRAPDIYEQYF
TRBJ2-7,TRBV2,many,.,TGTGCCAGCGAACCTGAGGTGGGGGTAGGGGAGCAGTACTTC,CASEPEVGVGEQYF
TRBJ2-3,TRBV15,.,.,TGTGCCACCAGCGACCAAGAAACCCCAGATACGCAGTATTTT,CATSDQETPDTQYF
TRBJ2-1,TRBV5-1,.,.,TGCGCCAGCAGCTTGGCAGGGGGGGGGAGCTCCTACAATGAGCAGTTCTTC,CASSLAGGGSSYNEQFF
TRBJ2-3,TRBV5-1,.,.,TGCGCCAGCAGCTTGACTAGTCCAACAGATACGCAGTATTTT,CASSLTSPTDTQYF
TRBJ2-5,TRBV10-3,few,.,TGTGCCATCAGTGAGTCCCGGGAGGAGACCCAGTACTTC,CAISESREETQYF
TRBJ2-1,TRBV13,.,TRBD2,TGTGCCAGCAGCTGTACCGGGACTAGCGAAGACAATGAGCAGTTCTTC,CASSCTGTSEDNEQFF
TRBJ1-1,TRBV19,.,.,TGTGCCAGTAGTACAACGGACAGACTGAACACTGAAGCTTTCTTT,CASSTTDRLNTEAFF
TRBJ1-2,TRBV18,many,TRBD1,TGTGCCAGCTCAACCGGGACAGGGAATGGCTACACCTTC,CASSTGTGNGYTF
TRBJ1-2,TRBV15,few,.,TGTGCCTCTAGACCGGTGGGGGCGGATGGCTACACCTTC,CASRPVGADGYTF
TRBJ1-4,TRBV7-2,.,.,TGTGCCAGCAGCTTTAGTGGCACAGAAAAACTGTTTTTT,CASSFSGTEKLFF
TRBJ2-3,TRBV4-1,many,.,TGCGCCAGCAGCCACGCTCGGACCACAGATACGCAGTATTTT,CASSHARTTDTQYF
TRBJ2-7,TRBV27,.,.,TGTGCCAGCAGTTTTGGCAGGGTCTACGAGCAGTACTTC,CASSFGRVYEQYF
TRBJ1-4,TRBV10-3,few,.,TGTGCCATCAGTGAGTCGAATATGAACCGGGACGCAGCAACTAATGAAAAACTGTTTTTT,CAISESNMNRDAATNEKLFF
TRBJ2-3,TRBV12-3/TRBV12-4,many,.,TGTGCCAGCGGCAGGGGTCTATCCCTCACAGATACGCAGTATTTT,CASGRGLSLTDTQYF
TRBJ2-7,TRBV2,many,TRBD2,TGTGCCAGCAGTGAACCAGCGGGAGGGCTCTCCTACGAGCAGTACTTC,CASSEPAGGLSYEQYF
TRBJ2-2,TRBV30,many,TRBD1,TGTGCCTGGACAGGGGGTACCGGGGAGCTGTTTTTT,CAWTGGTGELFF
TRBJ1-5,TRBV20-1,many,.,TGCAGTGCTAACCAGGGGTACAATCAGCCCCAGCATTTT,CSANQGYNQPQHF
TRBJ2-1,TRBV7-6,few,.,TGTGCCAGCAGCTTAAACGGGAAGAGCGAGCAGTTCTTC,CASSLNGKSEQFF
TRBJ2-1,TRBV12-3/TRBV12-4,.,TRBD2,TGTGCCAGCAGTGAATTGGGGGGGACTTGGGATGAGCAGTTCTTC,CASSELGGTWDEQFF
TRBJ2-7,TRBV5-1,.,.,TGCGCCAGCAGCCCAATCTCCCTACAACAGGGCCCCTACGAGCAGTACTTC,CASSPISLQQGPYEQYF
TRBJ1-2,TRBV4-1,many,.,TGCGCCAGCAGCCAAGTAGTCCAGGGAGGGGGCTACACCTTC,CASSQVVQGGGYTF
TRBJ1-2,TRBV12-5,many,.,TGTGCTAGTGGTTTGGGATATGGCTACACCTTC,CASGLGYGYTF
TRBJ2-1,TRBV7-9,.,.,TGTGCCAGCAGCTTAGGGATCTCGACGGCCGGGGTCAGGAATGAGCAGTTCTTC,CASSLGISTAGVRNEQFF
TRBJ2-2,TRBV3-1,few,.,TGTGCCAGCAGTCCACTAGTCGGGTCCACCGGGGAGCTGTTTTTT,CASSPLVGSTGELFF
TRBJ2-1,TRBV10-2,.,TRBD2,TGCGCCAGCAGTGAACTAGCGGGGGTTTACAATGAGCAGTTCTTC,CASSELAGVYNEQFF
TRBJ1-1,TRBV12-5,.,.,TGTGCTAGTGGTTTGGGCCTAAGGACTGAAGCTTTCTTT,CASGLGLRTEAFF
TRBJ2-7,TRBV2,many,.,TGTGCCAGCAGTGACGCCTATAACGGATACGAGCAGTACTTC,CASSDAYNGYEQYF
TRBJ2-1,TRBV6-1,many,.,TGTGCCAGCAGCCTATCTTGGCACAATGAGCAGTTCTTC,CASSLSWHNEQFF
TRBJ2-3,TRBV3-1,.,TRBD1,TGTGCCAGCAGCAAACGACAGGGGACATCCACAGATACGCAGTATTTT,CASSKRQGTSTDTQYF
TRBJ2-1,TRBV28,many,TRBD2,TGTGCCAGCAGTTTACGGGGGGTTTTCTACAATGAGCAGTTCTTC,CASSLRGVFYNEQFF
TRBJ2-2,TRBV20-1,.,TRBD2,TGCAGTGCTAGAGGGGAACGCACTAGCGGGAGCGGGTGGGAGCTGTTTTTT,CSARGERTSGSGWELFF
TRBJ2-2,TRBV11-2,few,.,TGTGCCAGCAGCTTTCTATGGTCCCCCGGGGAGCTGTTTTTT,CASSFLWSPGELFF
TRBJ2-1,TRBV12-3/TRBV12-4,many,TRBD1,TGTGCCAGCAGTTTGATGGGGACAGGGGCGGAGGAGCAGTTCTTC,CASSLMGTGAEEQFF
TRBJ1-6,TRBV27,.,.,TGTGCCAGCAGTTTACCCGGGGGTTCACCCCTCCACTTT,CASSLPGGSPLHF